The clone carrying this T cell receptor (beta chain) was observed a few times. Its antigen is currently unknown. TCRdb ran MiXCR on the reads and lists one entry per CDR3 protein. The table includes approximately 170,000 distinct CDR3 sequences, 13% to 15% detected once. V lost 5 bases and J lost 5, with 27 bases in between. Germline V gene data show CDR1 as SGHTA and CDR2 as FQGTGA. CDR3 length: 18 amino acids. This record comes from a study of T cell repertoires in cytomegalovirus infection. Study at large: It can be stated that public TCR beta signatures indicated CMV infection as well as a matching HLA type. Findings of the study overall: Summed frequency of public TCR beta families distinguished CMV carriers with the relevant HLA.

The sequence was obtained from a human donor in good health (CMV status not recorded). Some clones in this sample may be carry-over from other donors' samples. The chain combines TRBV7-3 with TRBJ1-1; D possibly corresponds to TRBD1 (5 bases). Source material: PBMCs. The CDR3 DNA is TGTGCCAGCAGCCCCGTCCCGGGACTTCTGGGCGTAGGAACTGAAGCTTTCTTT. Protein sequence: CASSPVPGLLGVGTEAFF.